Given below is one TCR beta chain in context. The data stem from a study of CD8+CD57+ T cells in acquired aplastic anemia. Patients picked for sequencing had shown CD8+CD57+ cell expansion detected by flow cytometry. Germline assignment: CDR1 SGHAT and CDR2 FQNNGV. The CDR3 has 15 residues. J lost 10 bases, V lost 2 bases, and 6 bases had no gene match. TCR beta VDJ and CDR3 were profiled, and genomic DNA was the template. TCRdb analysed the reads with MiXCR anew, one entry per CDR3 protein. The sample comprises hundreds of thousands of distinct CDR3 sequences, less than 60% of which are singletons, and 15% to 20% rests with the top ten.

This sequence was found in a human donor with aplastic anemia. This chain uses TRBV11-2 with TRBJ1-6; 9 nucleotides agree with TRBD1. The sample was sorted CD4+, CD8+, or CD8+CD57+ T cells (not recorded which) from PBMCs. CDR3 sequence (DNA): TGTGCCAGCAGCTTACCGGGACAGGGTGAATCACCCCTCCACTTT. Residues: CASSLPGQGESPLHF.